Shown below are 8 T cell receptor beta chains from a single sample sequenced in a study of regulatory and conventional T cells in RAG deficiency. The sorted conventional CD4+ T cells were CD25-low and CD127-high, with genomic DNA sequenced. Sequencing was performed with immunoSEQ multiplex PCR; in TCRdb, only in-frame clones are kept and a portion is missing. The table has about 29,000 clones, about 96% seen once. These data also formed part of another study, on regulatory T cells. As reported in that work: The PCR used 52 TRBV and 13 TRBJ primers.

Sample: CD25- CD4+ T cells sorted from blood. The origin of the receptors is a human donor in good health.

DNA of the CDR3: TGTGCCAGCAGCCTCTCCACCGGGACAGGGGGCGAATGGGCTTTCTTT. Its translation is CASSLSTGTGGEWAFF. The gene calls are TRBV5-5 and TRBJ1-1; 12 nucleotides agree with TRBD1. Germline V CDR1 and CDR2: SGHKS, YYEKEE (reference sequence). The ends lost 4 bases at V and 11 bases at J; junction bases unmatched: 15. This CDR3 has 16 residues.

The rearrangement links TRBV6-5 to TRBJ1-2, with a tentative D call TRBD1 (5 bases). This CDR3 region has 13 residues. Looked up from germline, CDR1 is MNHEY and CDR2 is SVGAGI. V was shortened by 5 bases and J by 9 bases, with 16 bases between the two germline ends. The DNA of the CDR3 is TGTGCCAGCAGTACCCCCCCGGCAGGGAGCTACACCTTC. It specifies CASSTPPAGSYTF.

The V call is TRBV29-1, the J call TRBJ2-1; weak D call: TRBD1 (5 bases). Per the germline V gene, CDR1 is SQVTM and CDR2 is ANQGSEA. CDR3 length equals 14 residues. The V gene lost 3 bases and the J gene lost 6 bases, with 15 bases spanning the gap. The CDR3 DNA sequence: TGCAGCGTTGAGGTGGGGCGTTTGATCAATGAGCAGTTCTTC. It specifies CSVEVGRLINEQFF.

The chain recombines TRBV19 with TRBJ2-7; 7 nucleotides line up with TRBD1. This CDR3 spans 14 amino acids. J lost 4 bases, V lost 4 bases, and 7 bases had no gene match. Germline-derived CDR1 and CDR2 are LNHDA and SQIVND (reference sequence). In DNA, the CDR3 is TGTGCCAGTAGTAAGAGGGACAGCTCTTACGAGCAGTACTTC. As protein: CASSKRDSSYEQYF.

The J gene is TRBJ1-2, the V gene TRBV12-5, with D hard to call. Germline values: CDR1 LGHNT, CDR2 FRNRAP. The CDR3 sequence is 14 residues long. V was clipped by 2 bases and J by 4 bases, with 11 bases between them. CDR3 protein: CASGLSGVLYGYTF. In DNA, the CDR3 is TGTGCTAGTGGTTTGAGCGGGGTACTCTATGGCTACACCTTC.

This rearrangement joins TRBV19 to TRBJ1-1, with a weak D call TRBD1 (5 bases). The CDR3 runs to 15 residues. V lost 5 bases and J lost 0, with 13 bases in between. Germline V CDR1 and CDR2: LNHDA, SQIVND (reference sequence). This CDR3 is CASSYDGHMNTEAFF. The CDR3 region has the DNA TGTGCCAGTAGTTACGACGGACACATGAACACTGAAGCTTTCTTT.

This clone was seen once. The V and J genes are TRBV6-1 and TRBJ2-7, with D perhaps matching TRBD2 (7 bases). Germline assignment: CDR1 MNHNS and CDR2 SASEGT. The V end lost 2 bases, the J end lost 2 bases, and 13 bases lay between the germline ends. This CDR3 spans 15 amino acids. Here the CDR3 reads CASSELAGAPYEQYF. CDR3 coding DNA: TGTGCCAGCAGTGAACTGGCGGGGGCCCCCTACGAGCAGTACTTC.

Notes on this clone: The same CDR3 also results from other DNA sequences found in this sample. CDR3 coding DNA: TGCGCCAGCAGCTTGGCCTTCGGGACAGGGTCCTACAATGAGCAGTTCTTC. Its translation: CASSLAFGTGSYNEQFF. This rearrangement joins TRBV5-1 to TRBJ2-1; 9 bases fit TRBD1. This CDR3 is 17 amino acids long. From germline, CDR1 is SGHRS and CDR2 YFSETQ. V dropped 0 bases and J dropped 1; count of bases not matched to a gene: 5.